This is a list of T cell receptor beta chains from one sample in a study of OX40 agonist ivuxolimab in advanced cancers. The protocol was immunoSEQ multiplex PCR, while the TCRdb copy is restricted to in-frame clones and leaves out a portion. The table shows tens of thousands of clones, with 80% to 90% occurring only once. Material: CD4+ or CD8+ T cells sorted from blood, obtained in a trial of the OX40 agonist ivuxolimab. These receptor sequences come from an adult with an advanced solid tumor such as melanoma, head and neck, liver or kidney cancer. CDR3s include the opening cysteine and the closing phenylalanine or tryptophan. D genes are given only for firm matches. Rows give clone size only sometimes, using once, few, many, or a class for an expanded clone.

V gene	D gene	clone size	J gene	CDR3 protein	CDR3 DNA
TRBV6-5	NA	NA	TRBJ2-1	CASSASELEQFF	TGTGCCAGCAGCGCTAGCGAACTAGAGCAGTTCTTC
TRBV18	NA	NA	TRBJ2-7	CASSQQGGYEQYF	TGTGCCAGCTCACAGCAGGGGGGCTACGAGCAGTACTTC
TRBV23-1	TRBD1	NA	TRBJ2-5	CASSLRGQGKETQYF	TGCGCCAGCAGTCTAAGAGGACAGGGCAAAGAGACCCAGTACTTC
TRBV13	NA	NA	TRBJ2-1	CASSPRPAEHYNEQFF	TGTGCCAGCAGCCCAAGGCCAGCGGAGCACTACAATGAGCAGTTCTTC
TRBV2	NA	NA	TRBJ1-2	CASSEKTAYGYTF	TGTGCCAGCAGTGAAAAAACAGCGTATGGCTACACCTTC
TRBV7-7	TRBD1	NA	TRBJ2-5	CASSQTGTGEETQYF	TGTGCTAGCAGCCAAACCGGGACAGGGGAAGAGACCCAGTACTTC
TRBV10-3	NA	NA	TRBJ2-3	CAISGERPSTDTQYF	TGTGCCATCAGTGGAGAGAGACCTAGCACAGATACGCAGTATTTT
TRBV5-1	NA	NA	TRBJ1-2	CASSLEGPQAYGYTF	TGCGCCAGCAGCTTGGAGGGACCCCAGGCCTATGGCTACACCTTC
TRBV5-1	NA	NA	TRBJ2-7	CASSLPSPYEQYF	TGCGCCAGCAGCTTACCCTCTCCCTACGAGCAGTACTTC
TRBV19	NA	NA	TRBJ2-7	CASSIRWIEYEQYF	TGTGCCAGTAGTATACGCTGGATTGAATACGAGCAGTACTTC
TRBV6-1	NA	NA	TRBJ2-7	CASSEVPNYEQYF	TGTGCCAGCAGTGAAGTGCCGAACTACGAGCAGTACTTC
TRBV19	NA	NA	TRBJ1-5	CASSPSKRGDQPQHF	TGTGCCAGTAGTCCCAGCAAGAGGGGCGATCAGCCCCAGCATTTT
TRBV11-2	TRBD1	NA	TRBJ1-2	CASSLDSGTGAYGYTF	TGTGCCAGCAGCTTAGATTCCGGGACAGGGGCATATGGCTACACCTTC
TRBV18	TRBD1	NA	TRBJ2-1	CASSRNPGQGGGEQFF	TGTGCCAGCTCTCGAAACCCGGGACAGGGTGGAGGTGAGCAGTTCTTC
TRBV18	NA	NA	TRBJ1-2	CASSGVGDGYTF	TGTGCCAGCTCAGGCGTTGGCGATGGCTACACCTTC
TRBV28	NA	NA	TRBJ2-3	CASSAPRAQTTDTQYF	TGTGCCAGCAGTGCCCCCCGGGCGCAAACCACGGATACGCAGTATTTT
TRBV4-1	TRBD1	once	TRBJ2-3	CASSQKQGGGTDTQYF	TGCGCCAGCAGCCAGAAACAGGGGGGAGGCACAGATACGCAGTATTTT
TRBV19	NA	NA	TRBJ1-2	CASSIIEGAHYGYTF	TGTGCCAGTAGTATAATCGAGGGCGCGCACTATGGCTACACCTTC
TRBV5-1	NA	NA	TRBJ2-2	CASSDSGPSKIELFF	TGCGCCAGCAGCGACTCGGGACCCTCCAAGATCGAGCTGTTTTTT
TRBV28	NA	NA	TRBJ1-5	CASGGRRYNQPQHF	TGTGCCAGCGGGGGGAGGAGGTACAATCAGCCCCAGCATTTT
TRBV15	NA	NA	TRBJ1-2	CATSREIGSHGYTF	TGTGCCACCAGCAGAGAGATAGGTTCGCATGGCTACACCTTC
TRBV5-1	NA	NA	TRBJ2-5	CASSRERGAETQYF	TGCGCCAGCTCAAGGGAAAGGGGCGCAGAGACCCAGTACTTC
TRBV19	NA	once	TRBJ2-3	CASSIDSGTQYF	TGTGCCAGTAGTATTGACAGTGGTACGCAGTATTTT
TRBV11-2	TRBD2	NA	TRBJ2-7	CASSLGPERGYEQYF	TGTGCCAGCAGCTTAGGCCCCGAGCGGGGCTACGAGCAGTACTTC
TRBV19	NA	NA	TRBJ2-3	CASSIGGGGSTDTQYF	TGTGCCAGTAGTATAGGGGGCGGAGGCAGTACAGATACGCAGTATTTT
TRBV28	NA	NA	TRBJ1-2	CASSFSSRGYGYTF	TGTGCCAGCAGTTTTTCCTCACGAGGCTATGGCTACACCTTC
TRBV27	NA	NA	TRBJ1-3	CASSPMVHSGNTIYF	TGTGCCAGCAGTCCAATGGTCCACTCTGGAAACACCATATATTTT
TRBV27	NA	NA	TRBJ2-5	CASSSQDPRWETQYF	TGTGCCAGCAGTTCACAGGACCCCCGGTGGGAGACCCAGTACTTC
TRBV7-9	NA	NA	TRBJ2-2	CASSIDGPNTGELFF	TGTGCCAGCAGCATCGACGGCCCGAACACCGGGGAGCTGTTTTTT
TRBV5-1	NA	NA	TRBJ2-1	CASSPDGASYNEQFF	TGCGCCAGCAGCCCGGATGGGGCCTCCTACAATGAGCAGTTCTTC
TRBV6-1	NA	few	TRBJ1-5	CASSGNSNQPQHF	TGTGCCAGCAGTGGTAATAGCAATCAGCCCCAGCATTTT
TRBV4-1	TRBD1	once	TRBJ2-1	CASSQGQGANEQFF	TGCGCCAGCAGCCAGGGACAGGGGGCGAACGAGCAGTTCTTC
TRBV5-1	TRBD2	NA	TRBJ2-7	CASSLSPTSGSFYEQYF	TGCGCCAGCAGCTTGAGCCCTACTAGCGGGAGCTTCTACGAGCAGTACTTC
TRBV27	TRBD2	once	TRBJ2-1	CASSLSLTSGRRNEQFF	TGTGCCAGCAGTTTATCCCTTACTAGCGGGAGAAGGAATGAGCAGTTCTTC
TRBV7-2	TRBD1	NA	TRBJ1-4	CASSPLGTGTEKLFF	TGTGCCAGCAGCCCCTTAGGGACAGGGACCGAAAAACTGTTTTTT